This T cell receptor beta chain is from a study of identical twins. Study-wide findings and caveats: Fewer insertions marked abundant cord blood beta clonotypes; young adult naive trended weakly, memory not at all. Out-of-frame sharing of TCR alpha in monozygotic twins was underestimated by models.

CDR1 and CDR2 (germline): MNHEY, SVGAGI. The CDR3 extends over 12 amino acids. V was shortened by 6 bases and J by 7 bases, with 12 bases between the two germline ends. Via MiXCR, TCRdb re-called the 5' RACE reads, giving one row per CDR3 protein. This sample has 700,000 or so distinct CDR3 sequences, with 8.5% to 9.5% found just once. This clonotype has at least ten counts. Its matching antigen is unknown. A further study also used this sample, focusing on yellow fever vaccine responses in identical twins.

The clonotype comes from a woman aged 18-29 years in good health. The chain has TRBV6-5 and TRBJ1-2; D uncertain. The sample consisted of PBMCs. The CDR3 DNA is TGTGCCAGCAGAAACTTGGATGCTGGCTACACCTTC. Its translation is CASRNLDAGYTF.